This TCR beta chain was captured in a study of OX40 agonist ivuxolimab in advanced cancers. General study results and limits: Antigen specificity of clonally expanded peripheral T cells was not established. Both blood CD4+ and CD8+ T cells showed clonal growth by week 6 at 0.1 to 3.0 mg/kg. Some nonresponders also had low normalized T-cell clonal expansion. Partial responders at 0.1-3.0 mg/kg showed near-lowest clonal expansion.

This clone was seen just once. Its matching antigen is unknown. Only in-frame clones appear in the TCRdb table, and some are missing; sequencing was by immunoSEQ multiplex PCR. This table holds tens of thousands of clones, about 90% found once. This TCR was sampled from an adult with an advanced solid tumor such as melanoma, head and neck, liver or kidney cancer. This material consisted of CD4+ or CD8+ T cells sorted from blood, taken in a trial of the OX40 agonist ivuxolimab.

For the CDR3, the DNA is TGTGCCAGCAGTCCTACTCGGGGAGGCGAGCAGTACTTC. Translated, it gives CASSPTRGGEQYF. This chain links TRBV27 with TRBJ2-5; D is possibly TRBD2 (6 bases). TRBJ2-7 explains the end of the DNA better; the J call may be wrong. The CDR3 covers 13 residues. CDR1 is MNHEY, CDR2 SMNVEV, per germline (reference sequence).